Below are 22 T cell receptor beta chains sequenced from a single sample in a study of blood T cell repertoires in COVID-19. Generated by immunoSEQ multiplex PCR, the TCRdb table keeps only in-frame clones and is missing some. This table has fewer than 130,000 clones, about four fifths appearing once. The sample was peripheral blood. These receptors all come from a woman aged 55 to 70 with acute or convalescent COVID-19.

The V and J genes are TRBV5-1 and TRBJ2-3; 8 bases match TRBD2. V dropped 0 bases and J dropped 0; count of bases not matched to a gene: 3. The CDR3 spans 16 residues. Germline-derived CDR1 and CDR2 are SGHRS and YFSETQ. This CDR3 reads CASSLALAASTDTQYF. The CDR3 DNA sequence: TGCGCCAGCAGCTTGGCACTAGCGGCCAGCACAGATACGCAGTATTTT.

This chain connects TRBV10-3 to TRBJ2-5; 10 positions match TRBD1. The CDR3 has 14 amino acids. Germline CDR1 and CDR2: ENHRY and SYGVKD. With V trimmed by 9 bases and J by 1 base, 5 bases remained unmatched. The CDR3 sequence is CAIGTGASQETQYF. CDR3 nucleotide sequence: TGTGCCATAGGGACAGGGGCTAGCCAAGAGACCCAGTACTTC.

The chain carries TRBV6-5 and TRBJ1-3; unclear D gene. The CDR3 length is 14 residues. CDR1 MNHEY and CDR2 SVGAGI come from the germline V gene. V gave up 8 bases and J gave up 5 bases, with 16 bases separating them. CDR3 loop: CASRSSDARNTIYF. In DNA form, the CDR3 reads TGTGCCAGCCGTTCTTCAGATGCTCGAAACACCATATATTTT.

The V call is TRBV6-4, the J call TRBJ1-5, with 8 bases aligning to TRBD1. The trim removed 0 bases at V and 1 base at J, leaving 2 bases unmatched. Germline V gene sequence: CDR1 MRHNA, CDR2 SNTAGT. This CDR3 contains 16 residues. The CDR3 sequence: CASSDSDRGSNQPQHF. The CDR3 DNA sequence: TGTGCCAGCAGTGACTCCGACAGGGGAAGCAATCAGCCCCAGCATTTT.

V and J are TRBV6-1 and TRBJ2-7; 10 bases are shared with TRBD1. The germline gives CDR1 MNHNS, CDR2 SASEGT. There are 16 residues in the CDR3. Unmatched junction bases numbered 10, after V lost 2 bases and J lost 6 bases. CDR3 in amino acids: CASSELVTGGSFEQYF. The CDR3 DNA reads TGTGCCAGCAGTGAATTAGTGACAGGGGGCTCTTTCGAGCAGTACTTC.

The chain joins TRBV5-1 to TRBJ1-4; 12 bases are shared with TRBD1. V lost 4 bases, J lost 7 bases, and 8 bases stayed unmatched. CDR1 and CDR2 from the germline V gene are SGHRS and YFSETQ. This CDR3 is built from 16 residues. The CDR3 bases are TGCGCCAGCAGCATGGGACAGGGGGCCAGGAGTGAAAAACTGTTTTTT. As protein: CASSMGQGARSEKLFF.

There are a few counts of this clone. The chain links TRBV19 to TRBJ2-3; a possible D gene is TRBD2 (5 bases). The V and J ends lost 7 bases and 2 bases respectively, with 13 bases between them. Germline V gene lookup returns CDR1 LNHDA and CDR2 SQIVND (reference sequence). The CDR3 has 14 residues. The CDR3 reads CASKDTGSTDTQYF. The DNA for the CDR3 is TGTGCCAGTAAAGACACGGGGTCCACAGATACGCAGTATTTT.

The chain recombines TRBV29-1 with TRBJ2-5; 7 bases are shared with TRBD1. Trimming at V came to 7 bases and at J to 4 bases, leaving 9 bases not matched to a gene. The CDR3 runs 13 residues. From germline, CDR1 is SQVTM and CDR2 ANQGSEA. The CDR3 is CSAGWTGRETQYF. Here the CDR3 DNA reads TGCAGCGCCGGGTGGACAGGACGAGAGACCCAGTACTTC.

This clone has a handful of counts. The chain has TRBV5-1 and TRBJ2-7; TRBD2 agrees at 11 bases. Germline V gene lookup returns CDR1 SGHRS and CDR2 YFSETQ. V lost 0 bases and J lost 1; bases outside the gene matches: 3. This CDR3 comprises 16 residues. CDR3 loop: CASSLEGLAASYEQYF. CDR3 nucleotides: TGCGCCAGCAGCTTGGAGGGACTAGCGGCATCCTACGAGCAGTACTTC.

The CDR3 region is CASSPQYGGSYNEQFF. The DNA of the CDR3 is TGCGCCAGCAGCCCACAATACGGGGGCTCCTACAATGAGCAGTTCTTC. The rearrangement joins TRBV5-1 to TRBJ2-1; D is perhaps TRBD2 (6 bases). Germline V gene sequence: CDR1 SGHRS, CDR2 YFSETQ. Trimming removed 4 bases at V and 0 bases at J, with 14 bases between. The CDR3 runs 16 residues.

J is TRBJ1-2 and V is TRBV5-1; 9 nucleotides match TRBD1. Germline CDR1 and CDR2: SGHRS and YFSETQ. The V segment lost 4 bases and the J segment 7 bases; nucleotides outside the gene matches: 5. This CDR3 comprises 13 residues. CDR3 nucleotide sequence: TGCGCCAGCAGCCGGGACAGGGAGGGTGGCTACACCTTC. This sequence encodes CASSRDREGGYTF.

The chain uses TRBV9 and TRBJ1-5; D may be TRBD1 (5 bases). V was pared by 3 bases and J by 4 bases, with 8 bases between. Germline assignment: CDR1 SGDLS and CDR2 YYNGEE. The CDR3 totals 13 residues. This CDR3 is CASSADSNQPQHF. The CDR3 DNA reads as TGTGCCAGCAGCGCCGACAGTAATCAGCCCCAGCATTTT.

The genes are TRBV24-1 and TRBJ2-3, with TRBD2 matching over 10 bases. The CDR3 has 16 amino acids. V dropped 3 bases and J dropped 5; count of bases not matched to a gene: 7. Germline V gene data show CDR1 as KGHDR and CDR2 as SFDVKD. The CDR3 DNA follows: TGTGCCACCAGTGATGCCGAGCGGGGGGGCCAAGATACGCAGTATTTT. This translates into CATSDAERGGQDTQYF.

CDR3 sequence: CASGSLTGGLQFF. In DNA form, the CDR3 reads TGTGCCAGCGGGTCGTTAACGGGGGGCCTGCAGTTCTTC. The gene calls are TRBV9 and TRBJ2-1, with D possibly TRBD2 on 7 matching bases. The CDR3 runs 13 residues. Trimming stripped 7 bases from V and 12 bases from J, with 20 bases between. Germline lookup yields CDR1 SGDLS and CDR2 YYNGEE.

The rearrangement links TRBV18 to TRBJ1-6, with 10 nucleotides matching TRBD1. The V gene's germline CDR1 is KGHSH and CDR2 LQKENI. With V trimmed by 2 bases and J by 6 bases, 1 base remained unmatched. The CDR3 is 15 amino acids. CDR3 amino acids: CASSPGTGANSPLHF. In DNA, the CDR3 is TGTGCCAGCTCACCAGGGACAGGGGCTAATTCACCCCTCCACTTT.

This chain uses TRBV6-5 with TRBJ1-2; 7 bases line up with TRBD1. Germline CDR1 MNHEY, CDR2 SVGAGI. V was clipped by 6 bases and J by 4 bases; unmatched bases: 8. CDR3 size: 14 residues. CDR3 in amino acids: CASSLGGQPYGYTF. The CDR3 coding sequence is TGTGCCAGCAGCCTAGGGGGACAGCCCTATGGCTACACCTTC.

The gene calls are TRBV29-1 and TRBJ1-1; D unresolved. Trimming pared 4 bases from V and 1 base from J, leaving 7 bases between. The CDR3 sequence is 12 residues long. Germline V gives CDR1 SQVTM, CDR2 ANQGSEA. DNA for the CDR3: TGCAGCGTTGTCGGGGAGAACACTGAAGCTTTCTTT. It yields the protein CSVVGENTEAFF.

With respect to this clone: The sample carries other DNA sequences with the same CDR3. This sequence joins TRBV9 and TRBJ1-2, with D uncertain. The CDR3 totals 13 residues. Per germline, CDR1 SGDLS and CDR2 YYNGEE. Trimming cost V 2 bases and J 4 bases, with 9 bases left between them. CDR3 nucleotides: TGTGCCAGCAGCGTGGGAGGCAGCTATGGCTACACCTTC. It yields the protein CASSVGGSYGYTF.

The CDR3 DNA follows: TGCGCCAGCAGCTTGGATGCGGGTCCTGCCTACGAGCAGTACTTC. It codes for CASSLDAGPAYEQYF. The V gene is TRBV5-1, the J gene TRBJ2-7; possibly TRBD2 for D (5 bases). CDR1 and CDR2 from the germline V gene are SGHRS and YFSETQ. This CDR3 has 15 amino acids. V was pared by 0 bases and J by 2 bases, with 12 bases between.

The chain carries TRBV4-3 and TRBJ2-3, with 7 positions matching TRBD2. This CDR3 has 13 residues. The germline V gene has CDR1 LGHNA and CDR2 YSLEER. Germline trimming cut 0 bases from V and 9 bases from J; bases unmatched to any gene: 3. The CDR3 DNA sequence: TGCGCCAGCAGCCAAGAACTAGCGCGGACGCAGTATTTT. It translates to CASSQELARTQYF.

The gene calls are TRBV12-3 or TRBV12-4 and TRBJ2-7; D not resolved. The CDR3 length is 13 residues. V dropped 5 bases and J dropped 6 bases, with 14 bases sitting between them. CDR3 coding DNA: TGTGCCAGCAGTCTACATAGGCCGGGCGAGCAGTACTTC. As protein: CASSLHRPGEQYF.

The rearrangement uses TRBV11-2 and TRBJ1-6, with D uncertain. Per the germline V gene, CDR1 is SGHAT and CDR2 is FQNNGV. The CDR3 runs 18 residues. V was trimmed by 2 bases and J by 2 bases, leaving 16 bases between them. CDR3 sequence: CASSLSSPRDTYNSPLHF. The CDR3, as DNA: TGTGCCAGCAGCTTATCCTCACCCCGAGACACCTATAATTCACCCCTCCACTTT.